What follows are 27 T cell receptor beta chains derived from one specimen sequenced in a study of beta chain features in type 1 diabetes. The authors reverse transcribed all of the isolated RNA, so sequencing captured expressed TCRB transcripts. Profiling relied on immunoSEQ multiplex PCR, and the TCRdb table lists in-frame clones only, not all of them. The table lists 450,000 or so clones, over 10% of them singletons, with over 0.035% in the top ten. Material: naive CD4+ T cells from blood. The receptors were sampled from a woman in her late teens or twenties in good health.

This clone came up a few times. The chain carries TRBV21-1 and TRBJ2-1; the table's D call, TRBD1, was not checked against the DNA. TRBV21-1 has pseudogene status. CDR3 length: 13 residues. For the CDR3, the DNA is TGTGCCAGCACTGGACAGGAGGAGAATGAGCAGTTCTTC. Its translation is CASTGQEENEQFF.

This sequence joins TRBV28 and TRBJ2-7, with D possibly matching TRBD1 (6 bases). V was pared by 3 bases and J by 2 bases, with 14 bases between. The germline V gene has CDR1 MDHEN and CDR2 SYDVKM. This CDR3 spans 15 amino acids. The CDR3 is CASSLVLGATYEQYV. The CDR3 DNA reads TGTGCCAGCAGTTTGGTGCTGGGGGCCACCTACGAGCAGTACGTC.

V and J are TRBV30 and TRBJ1-1; a weak D match, TRBD1 (5 bases). The CDR3 length is 14 residues. The ends were cut back, 5 bases at V and 0 bases at J, with 13 bases in the middle. CDR1 and CDR2 from the germline V gene are GTSNPN and SVGIG (reference sequence). CDR3 bases: TGTGCCTGGGCCATGGCAGGGTTGAACACTGAAGCTTTCTTT. Amino acid sequence: CAWAMAGLNTEAFF.

V usage is TRBV7-2 and J usage is TRBJ2-3; D gene uncertain. Germline V gives CDR1 SGHTA, CDR2 FQGNSA. The CDR3 runs to 13 residues. Trimming took 5 bases from V and 6 from J, leaving 12 bases between them. CDR3 amino acids: CASSPPGRDTQYF. The CDR3 nucleotides read TGTGCCAGCAGCCCCCCTGGGCGGGATACGCAGTATTTT.

This clone has more than one count but fewer than ten. The genes are TRBV21-1 and TRBJ2-7; TRBD2, the D gene given by the table, was not confirmed from the DNA. TRBV21-1 is deemed a pseudogene. CDR3 length: 13 amino acids. CDR3 sequence reads: CASSSRSRYEQYV. In DNA, the CDR3 is TGTGCCAGCAGCAGCCGGAGCCGCTACGAGCAGTACGTC.

The table lists this clone with a few counts. V is TRBV2 and J is TRBJ2-5; D perhaps matches TRBD2 (5 bases). V lost 8 bases and J lost 7, with 17 bases in between. Germline assignment: CDR1 SNHLY and CDR2 FYNNEI. This CDR3 region has 13 residues. The CDR3 is CASRIEGVRTQYF. The CDR3 nucleotides are TGTGCCAGCCGGATTGAGGGAGTGAGGACCCAGTACTTC.

V and J are TRBV5-6 and TRBJ2-7, with D possibly TRBD1 on 5 matching bases. V was clipped by 1 base and J by 2 bases, with 13 bases between them. This CDR3 has 15 residues. The germline V gene encodes CDR1 SGHDT and CDR2 YYEEEE. The CDR3 reads CASSLTGRPPYEQYF. DNA for the CDR3: TGTGCCAGCAGCTTGACAGGCCGTCCCCCCTACGAGCAGTACTTC.

This clone was observed a few times. The chain employs TRBV13 and TRBJ2-4; no reliable D call. The CDR3 sequence is 16 residues long. The germline V gene encodes CDR1 PRHDT and CDR2 FYEKMQ (reference sequence). The V gene lost 3 bases and the J gene lost 0 bases, with 12 bases spanning the gap. CDR3 loop: CASSFFQRLAKNIQYF. Written as DNA, the CDR3 is TGTGCCAGCAGCTTCTTCCAGCGTTTAGCCAAAAACATTCAGTACTTC.

The chain combines TRBV7-2 with TRBJ1-6, with no clear D. The germline V and J ends were trimmed by 6 bases and 8 bases, with 20 bases remaining between them. Germline values: CDR1 SGHTA, CDR2 FQGNSA. This CDR3 is built from 16 residues. DNA of the CDR3: TGTGCCAGCAGGCCAAATTGGGGTAGGCGCGATTCACCCCTCCACTTT. This translates into CASRPNWGRRDSPLHF.

This clone was detected many times. The V and J genes are TRBV30 and TRBJ2-1; D is perhaps TRBD1 or TRBD2 (5 bases each). Germline V lookup: CDR1 GTSNPN, CDR2 SVGIG (reference sequence). The length of the CDR3 is 12 residues. V shed 8 bases and J shed 3 bases, with 11 bases lying between them. The CDR3 here is CARGRDYNEQFF. Here the CDR3 DNA reads TGTGCCCGGGGCAGAGACTACAATGAGCAGTTCTTC.

The genes are TRBV4-2 and TRBJ2-1; tentatively, D is TRBD1 or TRBD2 (5 bases each). This CDR3 contains 16 residues. CDR1 is LGHNA, CDR2 YNFKEQ, per germline. V was cut by 0 bases and J by 4 bases, with 13 bases left in between. The CDR3 DNA is TGTGCCAGCAGCCAAGATGGGGGAAACTGGTACAATGAGCAGTTCTTC. Translating gives CASSQDGGNWYNEQFF.

This clone was found a few times. CDR3 nucleotides: TGCAGCATCACAGAAAACTATGGCTACACCTTC. It codes for CSITENYGYTF. J is TRBJ1-2 and V is TRBV29-1; the D is unclear. The germline V and J ends were trimmed by 8 bases and 2 bases, with 9 bases remaining between them. Looked up from germline, CDR1 is SQVTM and CDR2 is ANQGSEA. The CDR3 sequence is 11 residues long.

In this sample, this clone turned up a few times. Here the CDR3 reads CASSSSDGSSGNTIYF. The DNA of the CDR3 is TGTGCCAGCAGCTCCTCCGACGGTAGCTCTGGAAACACCATATATTTT. The gene calls are TRBV13 and TRBJ1-3; no definite D call. CDR3 length: 16 amino acids. Germline V gene data show CDR1 as PRHDT and CDR2 as FYEKMQ (reference sequence). V dropped 4 bases and J dropped 0 bases, with 13 bases sitting between them.

V gene TRBV7-2 combines with J gene TRBJ2-7; 15 bases match TRBD2. The length of the CDR3 is 15 residues. The V and J ends lost 3 bases and 10 bases, in that order; junction bases with no gene match: 7. Germline V gene sequence: CDR1 SGHTA, CDR2 FQGNSA. The CDR3 DNA is TGTGCCAGCAGCTTTGGACTAGCGGGGGGGACGGATCAGTACGTC. Its translation is CASSFGLAGGTDQYV.

This clone has more than one count but fewer than ten. The chain is built from TRBV4-2 and TRBJ2-5, with 12 bases identical to TRBD1. CDR3 length equals 16 residues. In germline, CDR1 is LGHNA, CDR2 YNFKEQ. The V gene end was trimmed by 0 bases and the J gene end by 4 bases; junction bases not matched to a gene: 3. CDR3 in DNA: TGTGCCAGCAGCCAAGAAGGGACAGGGGGCGCAGAGACCCAGTACTTC. The encoded protein is CASSQEGTGGAETQYF.

The chain employs TRBV30 and TRBJ2-7; 10 nucleotides match TRBD2. The germline V gene has CDR1 GTSNPN and CDR2 SVGIG (reference sequence). Trimming removed 5 bases from V and 7 bases from J; junction bases left unmatched: 5. CDR3 size: 12 residues. Here the CDR3 DNA reads TGTGCCTGGGTAGCGGGGGGCAGGGAGCAGTACTTC. Its protein product is CAWVAGGREQYF.

The chain joins TRBV4-3 to TRBJ2-3; 13 positions match TRBD2. Germline trimming cut 4 bases from V and 0 bases from J; bases unmatched to any gene: 7. Germline V gene lookup returns CDR1 LGHNA and CDR2 YSLEER. This CDR3 spans 18 amino acids. This CDR3 reads CASSRRLAGGSSTDTQYF. The DNA for the CDR3 is TGCGCCAGCAGCCGCAGACTAGCGGGGGGTTCAAGCACAGATACGCAGTATTTT.

This clone was counted at least ten times. V is TRBV9 and J is TRBJ2-5; 7 bases are a match to TRBD1. Germline V gene data show CDR1 as SGDLS and CDR2 as YYNGEE. The CDR3 is 12 residues long. J gave up 4 bases and V 8 bases, and 5 bases lay outside the gene matches. CDR3 in DNA: TGTGCCAGAGCAGGGGGTAGAGAGACCCAGTACTTC. Translation: CARAGGRETQYF. The variable domain in full, completed from reference TRBV9 and TRBJ2-5, reads DSGVTQTPKHLITATGQRVTLRCSPRSGDLSVYWYQQSLDQGLQFLIQYYNGEERAKGNILERFSAQQFPDLHSELNLSSLELGDSALYFCARAGGRETQYFGPGTRLLVL.

This clone came up a few times. The rearrangement links TRBV4-1 to TRBJ2-3; D uncertain. Germline V gene lookup returns CDR1 MGHRA and CDR2 YSYEKL. CDR3 length: 11 amino acids. V lost 4 bases and J 4 bases, leaving 3 bases between the germline ends. As DNA, the CDR3 is TGCGCCAGCAGCCTTCCAGATACGCAGTATTTT. Protein: CASSLPDTQYF.

Remarks on this clone: The sample holds other DNA sequences that translate to the same CDR3. This chain joins TRBV18 and TRBJ2-7, with D maybe TRBD2 (6 bases). V lost 2 bases and J lost 5, with 7 bases in between. CDR1 is KGHSH, CDR2 LQKENI, per germline. The CDR3 extends over 12 amino acids. The chain's CDR3 is CASSPSGDEQYF. The CDR3 bases are TGTGCCAGCTCACCATCGGGGGACGAGCAGTACTTC.

This clone was counted a few times. Within the sample, other DNA sequences also encode this same CDR3. The chain employs TRBV18 and TRBJ2-3; D not certain. Germline V gene sequence: CDR1 KGHSH, CDR2 LQKENI. V lost 3 bases and J 4 bases, leaving 5 bases between the germline ends. The CDR3 extends over 12 amino acids. CDR3: CASSPSPDTQYF. The DNA for the CDR3 is TGTGCCAGCTCACCGTCCCCAGATACGCAGTATTTT. The full variable domain, its missing parts supplied by reference TRBV18 and TRBJ2-3, is NAGVMQNPRHLVRRRGQEARLRCSPMKGHSHVYWYRQLPEEGLKFMVYLQKENIIDESGMPKERFSAEFPKEGPSILRIQQVVRGDSAAYFCASSPSPDTQYFGPGTRLTVL.

V gene TRBV28 combines with J gene TRBJ1-3; D uncertain. V was trimmed by 5 bases and J by 0 bases, leaving 8 bases between them. The germline V gene encodes CDR1 MDHEN and CDR2 SYDVKM. This CDR3 spans 14 amino acids. The CDR3 reads CASSRFSSGNTIYF. CDR3 sequence (DNA): TGTGCCAGCAGTAGATTCAGCTCTGGAAACACCATATATTTT.

This clone has just a few counts. This chain joins TRBV25-1 and TRBJ2-7; the D is unclear. Germline V gives CDR1 MGHDK, CDR2 SYGVNS. There are 15 residues in the CDR3. V was shortened by 3 bases and J by 0 bases, with 12 bases between the two germline ends. The CDR3 nucleotides read TGTGCCAGCAGTGACCTCAGCAAGAGCTCCTACGAGCAGTACTTC. Protein product: CASSDLSKSSYEQYF.

This clone occurred a few times. This chain links TRBV4-1 with TRBJ1-4; no clear D gene. In germline, CDR1 is MGHRA, CDR2 YSYEKL. This CDR3 comprises 14 residues. Trimming took 2 bases from V and 4 from J, leaving 8 bases between them. The CDR3 here is CASSQTGINEKLFF. The CDR3 nucleotides are TGCGCCAGCAGCCAAACGGGAATTAATGAAAAACTGTTTTTT.

This clone was observed a few times. The chain has TRBV7-2 and TRBJ2-7; possible D gene TRBD2, 7 bases. The CDR3 is 16 residues long. The germline V gene encodes CDR1 SGHTA and CDR2 FQGNSA. Trimming left V 5 bases short and J 0 bases short, with 17 bases between. The CDR3 nucleotides are TGTGCCAGCAGCCCCAGGGGAGGGCCTAGCTCCTACGAGCAGTACTTC. Protein sequence: CASSPRGGPSSYEQYF.

A few counts support this clone. The chain has TRBV21-1 and TRBJ1-5. TRBV21-1 is annotated as a pseudogene. The CDR3 is 14 amino acids. Written as DNA, the CDR3 is TGTGCCAGCACGAAACACGGTAGGAATCAGCCCCAGCATTTT. It is translated as CASTKHGRNQPQHF.

In this sample, this clone turned up a few times. This sequence joins TRBV9 and TRBJ2-1; TRBD2 matches 10 bases. This CDR3 comprises 15 residues. The ends lost 5 bases at V and 0 bases at J; junction bases unmatched: 2. From germline, CDR1 is SGDLS and CDR2 YYNGEE. DNA of the CDR3: TGTGCCAGCAGTCGACTAGCGGGCTCCTACAATGAGCAGTTCTTC. Translation gives CASSRLAGSYNEQFF.